This T cell receptor beta chain is from a study of CD8+CD57+ T cells in acquired aplastic anemia. At the level of the study: Sorted cells (CD4+ and CD8+) yielded DNA amounts that averaged approximately 2.9 ug. CD4+ cell libraries from healthy donors averaged about 11 million reads. Study results and limitations: Between patients and controls, roughly 29 CD8+ CDR3 sequences were found in common.

Points on this clonotype: Its antigen is undetermined. The junction departs from the called germline gene at one end, perhaps through a read error.

It was genomic DNA that served as the template for profiling TCR beta VDJ and CDR3. TCRdb reprocessed the reads via MiXCR and lists one record per CDR3 protein. The profile covers around 150,000 distinct CDR3 sequences, with 41% appearing a single time and more than 7% taken by the ten largest. The CDR3 loop spans 13 amino acids. Germline assignment: CDR1 ENHRY and CDR2 SYGVKD. The rearrangement uses TRBV10-3 and TRBJ2-3, with D tentatively TRBD1 (6 bases). The clonotype comes from a human donor in good health, serving as a control. The sample was sorted CD4+, CD8+, or CD8+CD57+ T cells (not recorded which) from PBMCs. The CDR3 reads CAISDTGPDTQYF. The DNA of the CDR3 is TGTGCCATCAGTGATACAGGGCCAGATACGCAGTACTTT.